The T cell receptor beta chain under discussion was sequenced for a study of tumor-infiltrating lymphocytes in primary liver carcinoma. Turning to this clonotype: What it binds is unknown. At one end, the junction sequence differs from germline, possibly due to a read error.

CDR1 is SGHAT and CDR2 is FQNNGV in the germline V gene. The CDR3 sequence is 14 residues long. Scientists recovered RNA and DNA together from about 20-30 mg of unsorted bulk tissue. Sampling of every tumor involved five separate regions. These included the tumor centre. All of the tumor samples contained over 75% viable tumor cells. Study results and caveats: Top clones occupying all five tumor regions numbered only about 7-24%. Tumors had a significantly higher top-250-clone fraction than blood (p = 0.039).

A constant-region primer served to make TCR beta cDNA from roughly 480 ng total RNA. The TCR beta library was amplified through three nested multiplex PCR rounds in a modified ARM-PCR procedure. Both of the initial two PCR rounds ran for about 9 cycles and employed TRBV1-TRBV30 forward primers alongside a C-beta reverse primer. TCRdb recomputed calls from the multiplex PCR reads with MiXCR, one row per CDR3 protein. The table has approximately 20,000 distinct CDR3 sequences, roughly 85% seen once. The sequence came from a woman aged 25 to 39 with primary liver carcinoma and hepatitis B virus infection. The chain links TRBV11-2 to TRBJ2-7; perhaps TRBD1 as D (6 bases). The sample was liver tumor tissue from sampling region 1. The subset here: tumor region T1, superior pole. The CDR3 DNA reads as TGTGCCAGCAGCCGGGACACCTTTTCCTACGAGCAGCACTTC. As protein: CASSRDTFSYEQHF.